This entry features one T cell receptor (beta chain) sequence. Its antigen is not known. This sample is part of a study of radiotherapy plus CTLA-4 blockade in lung cancer. On the study more broadly: Overall, about 19% of patients showed an objective response, while roughly 28% attained disease control.

Overall study results and limits: Once radiotherapy plus ipilimumab had been given, TCR clones derived from tumor expanded in blood.

J was trimmed by 0 bases and V by 1 base; bases with no gene match: 2. Germline V gives CDR1 SGHAT, CDR2 FQNNGV. The CDR3 runs to 16 residues. Participants had chemo-refractory metastatic non-small-cell lung cancer and were treated with focal radiation plus ipilimumab CTLA-4 blockade. The method was immunoSEQ multiplex PCR; TCRdb's version includes in-frame clones alone and lacks a portion of them. The sample includes roughly 58,000 clones, approximately 82% of them seen just once. Sequences were derived from peripheral blood, sampled from a patient treated with radiotherapy plus ipilimumab. This sequence joins TRBV11-2 and TRBJ2-3, with 9 bases aligning to TRBD2. The sequence was collected from a human donor with non-small cell lung cancer whose response to radiotherapy plus ipilimumab could not be evaluated. In DNA form, the CDR3 reads TGTGCCAGCAGCTTAGGGCTAGCGGGAAGCACAGATACGCAGTATTTT. Translating gives CASSLGLAGSTDTQYF.